This T cell receptor beta chain is from a study of blood T cell repertoires in COVID-19. V was pared by 9 bases and J by 0 bases, with 12 bases between. There are 14 residues in the CDR3. The germline V gene encodes CDR1 MNHEY and CDR2 SMNVEV (reference sequence). Authors' data handling: The assay estimated nucleated cells by amplifying reference gene primers. Generated by immunoSEQ multiplex PCR, the TCRdb table keeps only in-frame clones and is missing some. From that table come the V and J calls and clone size; the DNA was used to work out D and trimming. Of some 200,000 clones in the sample, 85% to 90% were seen once.

This receptor was taken from an elderly man with acute or convalescent COVID-19. Sequencing was carried out using peripheral blood. The chain is built from TRBV27 and TRBJ1-5; a weak D match, TRBD1 (5 bases). CDR3 region: CARRQHISNQPQHF. Here the CDR3 DNA reads TGTGCCAGGCGACAGCATATTAGCAATCAGCCCCAGCATTTT.